This T cell receptor (beta chain) was sequenced in a study of blood T cell repertoires in COVID-19. For the study at large: Researchers got acute and convalescent COVID-19 samples from the United States, Italy and Spain. PBMCs, B-cell-depleted T cells, or T cells were the source of the cDNA or gDNA that made up the material.

The CDR3 totals 13 residues. The V and J ends lost 4 bases and 1 base respectively, with 8 bases between them. Germline V gene data show CDR1 as SGHAT and CDR2 as FQNNGV. Authors' data handling: Cell counts per sample came from amplifying reference gene primers. Assay used: immunoSEQ multiplex PCR; TCRdb lists only in-frame clones, some missing. From that table come the V and J calls and clone size; the DNA was used to work out D and trimming. Of more than 50,000 clones listed, roughly 68% are singletons. The V call is TRBV11-2, the J call TRBJ2-7; a weak D match, TRBD1 (5 bases). Sequenced: peripheral blood. This TCR derives from a woman older than 75 with acute or convalescent COVID-19. In DNA, the CDR3 is TGTGCCAGCAGCTGGGGCAGATCCTACGAGCAGTACTTC. The encoded protein is CASSWGRSYEQYF.